This T cell receptor (beta chain) emerged from a study of blood T cell repertoires in COVID-19. Study details: Sources were T cells, B-cell-depleted T cells, or PBMCs; the material itself was cDNA or gDNA.

This table comes from immunoSEQ multiplex PCR, and its TCRdb copy is limited to in-frame clones, with some not included. The top ten clones hold 3% to 4.5% of a sample with 360,000 or so clones, about 92% of them seen once. Seattle cases were enrolled at active infection and followed longitudinally. This receptor was taken from an older woman with COVID-19, enrolled during active disease. The specimen sequenced was peripheral blood.

In nucleotides, the CDR3 is TGTGCCAGCAGTTACTCGAGACAGAGTCAGCCCCAGCATTTT. Translation gives CASSYSRQSQPQHF. The chain combines TRBV6-5 with TRBJ1-5, with a weak D call TRBD1 (5 bases). Germline V gene lookup returns CDR1 MNHEY and CDR2 SVGAGI. There are 14 residues in the CDR3. The ends were cut back, 0 bases at V and 6 bases at J, with 9 bases in the middle.